This T cell receptor beta chain was sequenced during a study of blood T cell repertoires in COVID-19. This clone was seen more than once but under ten times. Sequencing used immunoSEQ multiplex PCR; TCRdb keeps in-frame clones, though not all of them. The repertoire consists of tens of thousands of clones, with approximately 80% occurring once and the leading ten covering roughly 7.3%. The CDR3 totals 16 residues. V lost 5 bases to trimming and J lost 0 bases; unmatched junction nucleotides: 6. Germline CDR1 MDHEN, CDR2 SYDVKM. The chain has TRBV28 and TRBJ1-5, with 8 bases lining up with TRBD1. The sequencing sample was made of peripheral blood. The sequence came from a woman aged 60-75 years with acute or convalescent COVID-19. Here the CDR3 reads CASSPGTGNSNQPQHF. Written as DNA, the CDR3 is TGTGCCAGCAGTCCGGGGACAGGTAATAGCAATCAGCCCCAGCATTTT.